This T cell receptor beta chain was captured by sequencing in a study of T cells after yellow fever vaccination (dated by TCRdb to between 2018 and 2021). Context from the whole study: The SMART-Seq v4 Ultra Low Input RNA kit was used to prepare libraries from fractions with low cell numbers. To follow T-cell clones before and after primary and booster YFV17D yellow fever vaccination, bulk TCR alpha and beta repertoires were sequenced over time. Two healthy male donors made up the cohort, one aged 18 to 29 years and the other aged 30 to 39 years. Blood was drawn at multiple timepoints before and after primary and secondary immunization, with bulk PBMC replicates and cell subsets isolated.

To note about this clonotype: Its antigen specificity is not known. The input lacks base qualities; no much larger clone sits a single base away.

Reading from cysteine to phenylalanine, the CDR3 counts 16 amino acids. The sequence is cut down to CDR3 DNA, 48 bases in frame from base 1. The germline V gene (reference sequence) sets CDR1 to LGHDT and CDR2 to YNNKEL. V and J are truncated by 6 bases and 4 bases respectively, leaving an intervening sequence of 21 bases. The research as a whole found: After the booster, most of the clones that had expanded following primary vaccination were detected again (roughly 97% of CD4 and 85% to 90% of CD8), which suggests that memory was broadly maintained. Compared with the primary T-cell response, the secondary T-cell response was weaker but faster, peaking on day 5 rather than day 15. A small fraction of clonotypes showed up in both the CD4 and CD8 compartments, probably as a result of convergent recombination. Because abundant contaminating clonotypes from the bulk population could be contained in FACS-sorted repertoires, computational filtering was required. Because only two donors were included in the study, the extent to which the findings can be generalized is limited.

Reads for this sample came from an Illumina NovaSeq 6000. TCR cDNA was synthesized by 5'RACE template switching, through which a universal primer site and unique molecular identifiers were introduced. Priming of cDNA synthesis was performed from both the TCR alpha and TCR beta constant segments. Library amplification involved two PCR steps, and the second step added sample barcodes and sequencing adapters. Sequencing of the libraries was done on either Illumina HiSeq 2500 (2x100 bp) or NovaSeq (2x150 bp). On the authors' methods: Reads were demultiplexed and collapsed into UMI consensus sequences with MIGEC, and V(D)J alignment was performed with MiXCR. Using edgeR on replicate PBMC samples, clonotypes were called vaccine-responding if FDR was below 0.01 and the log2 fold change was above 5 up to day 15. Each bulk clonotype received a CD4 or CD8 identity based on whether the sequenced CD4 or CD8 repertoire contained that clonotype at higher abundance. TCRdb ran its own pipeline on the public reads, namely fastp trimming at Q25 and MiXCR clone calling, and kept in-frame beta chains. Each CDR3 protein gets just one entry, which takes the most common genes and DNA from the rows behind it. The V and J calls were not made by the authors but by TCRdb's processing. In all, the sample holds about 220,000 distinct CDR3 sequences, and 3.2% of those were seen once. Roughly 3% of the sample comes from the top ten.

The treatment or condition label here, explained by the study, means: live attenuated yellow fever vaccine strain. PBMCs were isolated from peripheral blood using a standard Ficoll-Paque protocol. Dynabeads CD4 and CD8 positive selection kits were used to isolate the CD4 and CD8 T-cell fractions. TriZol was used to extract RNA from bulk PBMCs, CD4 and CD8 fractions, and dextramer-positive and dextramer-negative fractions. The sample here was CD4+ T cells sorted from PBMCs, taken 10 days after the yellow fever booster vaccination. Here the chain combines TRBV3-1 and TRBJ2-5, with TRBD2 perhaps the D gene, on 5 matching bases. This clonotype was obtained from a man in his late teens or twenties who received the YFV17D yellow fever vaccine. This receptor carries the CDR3 CASSGGASPSGETQYF. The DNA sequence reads TGTGCCAGCAGTGGAGGAGCCTCGCCCTCGGGAGAGACCCAGTACTTC.